This entry lists 17 T cell receptor beta chains sequenced from one sample in a study of CD8+CD57+ T cells in acquired aplastic anemia. TCR beta VDJ and CDR3 were profiled, and genomic DNA was the template. Using its own MiXCR run on the reads, TCRdb lists one record per CDR3 protein. The sample lists 150,000 to 200,000 distinct CDR3 sequences, approximately 48% seen once, with roughly 2% in the top ten. Patients picked for sequencing had shown CD8+CD57+ cell expansion detected by flow cytometry. Sequences were obtained from sorted CD4+, CD8+, or CD8+CD57+ T cells (not recorded which) from PBMCs. Receptors were obtained from a human donor with aplastic anemia.

The J gene is TRBJ2-5, the V gene TRBV24-1; D not resolved. Germline assignment: CDR1 KGHDR and CDR2 SFDVKD. The CDR3 is made up of 14 amino acids. The V and J ends lost 3 bases and 5 bases respectively, with 12 bases between them. The CDR3 region is CATSDPRVDETQYF. The CDR3 coding sequence is TGTGCCACCAGTGATCCTAGGGTTGACGAGACCCAGTACTTC.

This clonotype was counted many times. The junction differs from germline at one of its ends, possibly a read error. The chain recombines TRBV20-1 with TRBJ2-3, with 14 bases lining up with TRBD2. Germline V lookup: CDR1 DFQATT, CDR2 SNEGSKA (reference sequence). CDR3 length equals 15 residues. Written as DNA, the CDR3 is TGCAGCGCTAGGGGACTAGCGGGAGCCACAGATACGCAGTATTTT. Encoded protein: CSARGLAGATDTQYF.

V gene TRBV5-4 combines with J gene TRBJ2-7; tentative D call: TRBD1 (5 bases). V lost 4 bases and J 1 base, leaving 12 bases between the germline ends. Germline V gene data show CDR1 as SGHNT and CDR2 as YYREEE (reference sequence). The CDR3 has 14 residues. CDR3: CASSQPTASYEQYF. CDR3 sequence (DNA): TGTGCCAGCAGCCAACCGACAGCTTCCTACGAGCAGTACTTC. The full variable domain, in which reference TRBV5-4 and TRBJ2-7 provide the parts outside the CDR3, is ETGVTQSPTHLIKTRGQQVTLRCSSQSGHNTVSWYQQALGQGPQFIFQYYREEENGRGNFPPRFSGLQFPNYSSELNVNALELDDSALYLCASSQPTASYEQYFGPGTRLTVT.

In this sample, this clonotype turned up many times. The chain recombines TRBV12-3 or TRBV12-4 with TRBJ1-6, with 10 bases lining up with TRBD1. The CDR3 is made up of 16 amino acids. V shed 6 bases, J shed 7 bases, and the junction held 9 bases outside the gene matches. The CDR3 DNA sequence: TGTGCCAGCAGCCCGACAGGGGGCTGGTCGAATTCACCCCTCCACTTT. Residues: CASSPTGGWSNSPLHF.

The chain links TRBV7-2 to TRBJ2-5; D is possibly TRBD2 (7 bases). The ends were cut back, 1 base at V and 5 bases at J, with 17 bases in the middle. The V gene's germline CDR1 is SGHTA and CDR2 FQGNSA. The CDR3 extends over 16 amino acids. For the CDR3, the DNA is TGTGCCAGCAGCTTAGAGAGGGGGGGGGCCGGCGAGACCCAGTACTTC. It is translated as CASSLERGGAGETQYF.

This clonotype was recorded many times. The chain recombines TRBV19 with TRBJ1-5; possible D gene TRBD1, 5 bases. The germline CDR1 and CDR2 sequences are LNHDA and SQIVND (reference sequence). V lost 4 bases, J lost 1 base, and 11 bases lay in between. This CDR3 has 15 amino acids. Written as DNA, the CDR3 is TGTGCCAGTAGTACTACTAGGGACAGCAATCAGCCCCAGCATTTT. The encoded protein is CASSTTRDSNQPQHF. Supplemented by reference TRBV19 and TRBJ1-5, the full variable domain reads DGGITQSPKYLFRKEGQNVTLSCEQNLNHDAMYWYRQDPGQGLRLIYYSQIVNDFQKGDIAEGYSVSREKKESFPLTVTSAQKNPTAFYLCASSTTRDSNQPQHFGDGTRLSIL.

The rearrangement links TRBV11-2 to TRBJ2-3; the match to TRBD2 covers 13 bases. The CDR3 loop spans 17 amino acids. Germline V gene sequence: CDR1 SGHAT, CDR2 FQNNGV. V lost 5 bases, J lost 4 bases, and 9 bases stayed unmatched. The CDR3, as DNA: TGTGCCAGCAGCCTAAGACTAGCGGGGGGTCGGGCAGATACGCAGTATTTT. Amino acids: CASSLRLAGGRADTQYF.

On this clonotype: This may come from a read error, since a much larger clone is one base off. The CDR3 region is CASSHGTGSDYGYTF. Here the CDR3 DNA reads TGTGCCAGCAGCCACGGGACAGGGTCGGACTATGGCTACACCTTC. The V call is TRBV6-1, the J call TRBJ1-2; 9 bases map to TRBD1. With 6 bases clipped from V and 3 bases from J, the junction kept 8 bases outside the gene matches. CDR1 and CDR2 from the germline V gene are MNHNS and SASEGT. The CDR3 is 15 residues long.

The CDR3 region has the DNA TGCAGTGCTGAAGGGCGGCCATCCTACGAGCAGTACTTC. Protein sequence: CSAEGRPSYEQYF. The V call is TRBV20-1, the J call TRBJ2-7; no clear D gene. Per germline, CDR1 DFQATT and CDR2 SNEGSKA (reference sequence). The CDR3 runs to 13 residues. The ends were cut back, 5 bases at V and 1 base at J, with 12 bases in the middle.

A note on this clonotype: A read error may account for a junction end that differs from germline. The gene calls are TRBV27 and TRBJ1-5; D is unresolved. Germline CDR1 is MNHEY and CDR2 is SMNVEV (reference sequence). The CDR3 has 13 residues. The CDR3 DNA reads as TGTGCCAGCAGTTTCGGGTCTCTTCAGCCCCAGCAGTTT. It is translated as CASSFGSLQPQQF.

With regard to this clonotype: This may be a read error, as it is one base from a much larger clone. The CDR3 loop is CASSLYQEGESQYF. The CDR3, as DNA: TGTGCCAGCAGCTTATATCAAGAAGGGGAGTCCCAGTACTTC. The rearrangement joins TRBV11-3 to TRBJ2-5, with D perhaps assigned TRBD1 or TRBD2 (5 bases each). The V end lost 2 bases, the J end lost 9 bases, and 16 bases lay between the germline ends. The CDR3 runs to 14 residues. CDR1 is SGHNT and CDR2 is YENEEA in the germline V gene.

As for this clonotype: It is likely a read error, because the conserved phenylalanine at the end of the CDR3 is missing. J is TRBJ2-1 and V is TRBV11-3; 8 bases agree with TRBD1. Per germline, CDR1 SGHNT and CDR2 YENEEA. Trimming cost V 1 base and J 8 bases; bases outside gene matches: 7. The CDR3 length is 15 residues. DNA for the CDR3: TGTGCCAGCAGCTTAGCAGGGGGCGATTGGTATGAGCAGTTCCTC. Translating gives CASSLAGGDWYEQFL.

The V call is TRBV19, the J call TRBJ2-3, with a possible D match to TRBD1 (6 bases). Trimming left V 9 bases short and J 4 bases short, with 17 bases between. This CDR3 contains 14 residues. Germline loops: CDR1 LNHDA, CDR2 SQIVND (reference sequence). The CDR3 DNA reads as TGTGCCAGCCAACCTCAGGGGAGCGCAGATACGCAGTATTTT. Amino acid sequence: CASQPQGSADTQYF. Drawing the rest from reference TRBV19 and TRBJ2-3, the complete variable domain is DGGITQSPKYLFRKEGQNVTLSCEQNLNHDAMYWYRQDPGQGLRLIYYSQIVNDFQKGDIAEGYSVSREKKESFPLTVTSAQKNPTAFYLCASQPQGSADTQYFGPGTRLTVL.

The chain carries TRBV28 and TRBJ2-2; a possible D gene is TRBD1 (6 bases). Germline V gene sequence: CDR1 MDHEN, CDR2 SYDVKM. The CDR3 sequence is 12 residues long. Trimming pared 10 bases from V and 4 bases from J, leaving 10 bases between. The CDR3 DNA reads TGTGCCACCCACAGGGCCACCGGGGAGCTGTTTTTT. As protein: CATHRATGELFF.

This clonotype was seen many times. The chain combines TRBV6-4 with TRBJ2-5; 7 bases are a match to TRBD2. The length of the CDR3 is 15 residues. The trim removed 5 bases at V and 2 bases at J, leaving 8 bases unmatched. The germline V gene encodes CDR1 MRHNA and CDR2 SNTAGT. The CDR3 protein is CASSPGGRGQETQYF. For the CDR3, the DNA is TGTGCCAGCAGTCCAGGCGGGAGAGGGCAAGAGACCCAGTACTTC.

The chain joins TRBV20-1 to TRBJ1-5; D call uncertain. CDR1 is DFQATT and CDR2 is SNEGSKA in the germline V gene (reference sequence). Trimming removed 3 bases from V and 4 bases from J, with 13 bases in between. This CDR3 has 14 amino acids. This CDR3 reads CSASLGVGNQPQHF. The DNA of the CDR3 is TGCAGTGCTAGCCTCGGGGTGGGAAATCAGCCCCAGCATTTT.

This clonotype was seen many times. The CDR3 DNA is TGCAGTGCTAGAGACGGACAGTCGGGAGGGGTCTACGAGCAGTACTTC. Its translation: CSARDGQSGGVYEQYF. The rearrangement joins TRBV20-1 to TRBJ2-7; 8 positions agree with TRBD2. This CDR3 contains 16 residues. The junction had 10 bases not matched to a gene; V was cut back by 0 bases and J by 3 bases. Germline V gene lookup returns CDR1 DFQATT and CDR2 SNEGSKA (reference sequence).